These 27 T cell receptor beta chains came from one sample sequenced in a study of blood T cell repertoires in COVID-19. The protocol was immunoSEQ multiplex PCR, while the TCRdb copy is restricted to in-frame clones and leaves out a portion. The sample consists of more than 45,000 clones, approximately 90% of them appearing once. Sequencing input: peripheral blood. These receptors originate from a woman of 80 years or more with COVID-19, enrolled during active disease.

This sequence joins TRBV7-8 and TRBJ1-2; tentative D call: TRBD1 (5 bases). From germline, CDR1 is SGHVS and CDR2 FQNEAQ. This CDR3 is 15 amino acids long. V was trimmed by 4 bases and J by 9 bases, leaving 21 bases between them. The CDR3 nucleotides are TGTGCCAGCAGCTCCGCCGGGGGAGTGGTACGGAGCTACACCTTC. It yields the protein CASSSAGGVVRSYTF.

This clone was picked up one time. V is TRBV28 and J is TRBJ1-1; perhaps TRBD1 as D (5 bases). Looked up from germline, CDR1 is MDHEN and CDR2 is SYDVKM. Trimming took off 7 bases at V and 11 bases at J, with 23 bases between the two ends. The CDR3 length is 14 residues. CDR3 sequence: CASTEGARIGGAFF. The CDR3 DNA sequence: TGTGCCAGCACAGAGGGCGCCCGCATCGGGGGGGCTTTCTTT.

This clone was seen a few times. The chain links TRBV7-9 to TRBJ1-1; 7 bases line up with TRBD1. Looked up from germline, CDR1 is SEHNR and CDR2 is FQNEAQ (reference sequence). The CDR3 is 15 amino acids. With V trimmed by 2 bases and J by 3 bases, 6 bases remained unmatched. CDR3 amino acids: CASSLRTGDYTEAFF. The DNA for the CDR3 is TGTGCCAGCAGCTTAAGAACAGGGGATTACACTGAAGCTTTCTTT.

The chain has TRBV10-3 and TRBJ1-6; TRBD1 aligns across 9 bases. Trimming took 5 bases from V and 6 from J; bases not matched to a gene: 5. The length of the CDR3 is 15 residues. CDR1 and CDR2 from the germline V gene are ENHRY and SYGVKD. The CDR3 spells CAISTGTGSNSPLHF. CDR3 DNA: TGTGCCATCAGTACCGGGACAGGGTCTAATTCACCCCTCCACTTT.

This clone appeared a few times. J is TRBJ1-3 and V is TRBV5-1; D ambiguous. CDR3 length: 15 amino acids. Trimming pared 0 bases from V and 4 bases from J, leaving 11 bases between. Per germline, CDR1 SGHRS and CDR2 YFSETQ. The CDR3 sequence is CASSLDAGQGNTIYF. The CDR3 bases are TGCGCCAGCAGCTTGGATGCAGGTCAAGGAAACACCATATATTTT.

The rearrangement joins TRBV12-5 to TRBJ1-2; 9 nucleotides agree with TRBD1. The ends lost 4 bases at V and 8 bases at J; junction bases unmatched: 5. The CDR3 length is 13 residues. The germline V gene has CDR1 LGHNT and CDR2 FRNRAP. The CDR3 bases are TGTGCTAGTGGTTCCGGGACAGGGACCGGCTACACCTTC. As protein: CASGSGTGTGYTF.

This rearrangement joins TRBV28 to TRBJ2-7; 9 nucleotides align to TRBD1. The CDR3 has 16 residues. J gave up 1 base and V 6 bases, and 10 bases lay outside the gene matches. Germline V gene data show CDR1 as MDHEN and CDR2 as SYDVKM. The CDR3 nucleotides read TGTGCCAGCAGCCTACCCGGGACAGGGACATCCTACGAGCAGTACTTC. This translates into CASSLPGTGTSYEQYF. Full variable domain (outside the CDR3, taken from reference TRBV28 and TRBJ2-7): DVKVTQSSRYLVKRTGEKVFLECVQDMDHENMFWYRQDPGLGLRLIYFSYDVKMKEKGDIPEGYSVSREKKERFSLILESASTNQTSMYLCASSLPGTGTSYEQYFGPGTRLTVT.

The rearrangement uses TRBV3-1 (or the pseudogene TRBV3-2) and TRBJ1-1, with TRBD1 identical over 7 bases. The CDR3 extends over 17 amino acids. Germline V gives CDR1 LGHDT, CDR2 YNNKEL (reference sequence). The ends lost 4 bases at V and 6 bases at J; junction bases unmatched: 17. The CDR3 here is CASSPRPGQKFIAEAFF. CDR3 DNA: TGTGCCAGCAGCCCGCGTCCGGGACAGAAGTTTATCGCTGAAGCTTTCTTT.

A few counts support this clone. The chain recombines TRBV28 with TRBJ2-2; TRBD2 agrees at 13 bases. Trimming took 6 bases from V and 6 from J; bases not matched to a gene: 7. Germline V lookup: CDR1 MDHEN, CDR2 SYDVKM. The CDR3 sequence is 16 residues long. The CDR3 DNA sequence: TGTGCCAGCAGAAAAGGACTAGCGGGAGTCTCCGGGGAGCTGTTTTTT. This translates into CASRKGLAGVSGELFF.

The chain recombines TRBV19 with TRBJ1-3; D is uncertain. Germline CDR1 is LNHDA and CDR2 is SQIVND (reference sequence). The CDR3 spans 14 residues. The germline V and J ends were trimmed by 4 bases and 3 bases, with 10 bases remaining between them. Written as DNA, the CDR3 is TGTGCCAGTAGTAGATCCCGAGGTGGAAACACCATATATTTT. As protein: CASSRSRGGNTIYF. The full variable domain, its missing parts supplied by reference TRBV19 and TRBJ1-3, is DGGITQSPKYLFRKEGQNVTLSCEQNLNHDAMYWYRQDPGQGLRLIYYSQIVNDFQKGDIAEGYSVSREKKESFPLTVTSAQKNPTAFYLCASSRSRGGNTIYFGEGSWLTVV.

The chain recombines TRBV3-1 (or the pseudogene TRBV3-2) with TRBJ2-1; D is possibly TRBD2 (5 bases). CDR3 size: 19 residues. In germline, CDR1 is LGHDT, CDR2 YNNKEL (reference sequence). Between the trimmed V and J ends, which lost 3 bases and 0 bases, there was a span of 21 bases. CDR3 sequence: CASSHAPRVALSSYNEQFF. The DNA of the CDR3 is TGTGCCAGCAGCCATGCCCCAAGAGTAGCGTTGAGCTCCTACAATGAGCAGTTCTTC.

This clone was seen just once. V gene TRBV28 combines with J gene TRBJ1-1; 7 bases align to TRBD1. The CDR3 loop spans 14 amino acids. Per germline, CDR1 MDHEN and CDR2 SYDVKM. V dropped 5 bases and J dropped 10; count of bases not matched to a gene: 13. This CDR3 is CASSPMTGNFGAFF. For the CDR3, the DNA is TGTGCCAGCAGTCCTATGACAGGGAATTTCGGAGCTTTCTTT.

This clone was found once. CDR3 nucleotide sequence: TGTGCCAGCAGTCAATCCGACAGAACGAACACCGGGGAGCTGTTTTTT. Translated, it gives CASSQSDRTNTGELFF. V gene TRBV6-4 combines with J gene TRBJ2-2, with a weak D call TRBD1 (5 bases). This CDR3 comprises 16 residues. The germline V gene encodes CDR1 MRHNA and CDR2 SNTAGT. V was cut by 5 bases and J by 0 bases, with 13 bases left in between.

The CDR3: CASSFGRAADEQFF. CDR3 DNA: TGTGCCAGCAGTTTCGGGAGGGCAGCGGATGAGCAGTTCTTC. The rearrangement joins TRBV27 to TRBJ2-1; 8 positions match TRBD2. The CDR3 sequence is 14 residues long. The V gene end was trimmed by 3 bases and the J gene end by 8 bases; junction bases not matched to a gene: 6. In germline, CDR1 is MNHEY, CDR2 SMNVEV (reference sequence).

V and J are TRBV23-1 and TRBJ2-1; 8 bases fit TRBD1. TRBV23-1 is noted as an ORF with a role that remains uncertain. The trim removed 3 bases at V and 4 bases at J, leaving 2 bases unmatched. CDR3 length equals 14 residues. Here the CDR3 reads CASSQWDRYNEQFF. Written as DNA, the CDR3 is TGCGCCAGCAGTCAGTGGGACAGGTACAATGAGCAGTTCTTC.

The chain recombines TRBV6-6 with TRBJ1-2, with a possible D match to TRBD1 (6 bases). V was pared by 5 bases and J by 6 bases, with 16 bases between. The CDR3 contains 14 residues. Germline V gene data show CDR1 as MNHNY and CDR2 as SVGAGI (reference sequence). The CDR3, as DNA: TGTGCCAGCAGTGCTCGTGGGGGGGCGGATGGCTACACCTTC. Translated, it gives CASSARGGADGYTF.

The chain combines TRBV5-1 with TRBJ2-3; maybe TRBD2 (6 bases). Trimming removed 1 base at V and 6 bases at J, with 24 bases between. This CDR3 comprises 18 residues. CDR1 and CDR2 from the germline V gene are SGHRS and YFSETQ. The CDR3 nucleotides read TGCGCCAGCAGCTTGAAGCCGACACTAGCCCCCAGTGGGGATACGCAGTATTTT. Its translation: CASSLKPTLAPSGDTQYF.

The V call is TRBV5-5, the J call TRBJ1-3; 9 bases are shared with TRBD1. CDR1 and CDR2 from the germline V gene are SGHKS and YYEKEE (reference sequence). V lost 2 bases to trimming and J lost 8 bases; unmatched junction nucleotides: 11. The CDR3 sequence is 16 residues long. In nucleotides, the CDR3 is TGTGCCAGCAGCTTTACTTCCGGGACAGGGAGGGACACCATATATTTT. Translation: CASSFTSGTGRDTIYF. The full variable domain, its missing parts supplied by reference TRBV5-5 and TRBJ1-3, is DAGVTQSPTHLIKTRGQQVTLRCSPISGHKSVSWYQQVLGQGPQFIFQYYEKEERGRGNFPDRFSARQFPNYSSELNVNALLLGDSALYLCASSFTSGTGRDTIYFGEGSWLTVV.

The chain couples TRBV5-6 to TRBJ2-2; D is possibly TRBD1 (5 bases). Trimming removed 0 bases from V and 7 bases from J, with 13 bases in between. Germline lookup yields CDR1 SGHDT and CDR2 YYEEEE. This CDR3 has 15 amino acids. The CDR3 is CASSLGGHLGGELFF. CDR3 in DNA: TGTGCCAGCAGCTTGGGAGGACACCTCGGCGGGGAGCTGTTTTTT. Looking up the rest from reference TRBV5-6 and TRBJ2-2 gives the full variable domain: DAGVTQSPTHLIKTRGQQVTLRCSPKSGHDTVSWYQQALGQGPQFIFQYYEEEERQRGNFPDRFSGHQFPNYSSELNVNALLLGDSALYLCASSLGGHLGGELFFGEGSRLTVL.

V gene TRBV29-1 combines with J gene TRBJ2-1; D might be TRBD2 (6 bases). The CDR3 is 10 residues long. Trimming cost V 3 bases and J 12 bases, with 9 bases left between them. Germline loops: CDR1 SQVTM, CDR2 ANQGSEA. CDR3 amino acids: CSVDLARQFF. Written as DNA, the CDR3 is TGCAGCGTTGATCTAGCGCGGCAGTTCTTC.

The gene calls are TRBV18 and TRBJ1-1; possible D gene TRBD1, 6 bases. Germline CDR1 and CDR2: KGHSH and LQKENI. The CDR3 has 14 residues. V lost 6 bases and J 1 base, leaving 12 bases between the germline ends. The CDR3 DNA is TGTGCCAGCTCGCCCACAGGGCGGAACACTGAAGCTTTCTTT. As protein: CASSPTGRNTEAFF. Complete variable domain (other parts from reference TRBV18 and TRBJ1-1): NAGVMQNPRHLVRRRGQEARLRCSPMKGHSHVYWYRQLPEEGLKFMVYLQKENIIDESGMPKERFSAEFPKEGPSILRIQQVVRGDSAAYFCASSPTGRNTEAFFGQGTRLTVV.

The V call is TRBV24-1, the J call TRBJ2-3, with 7 bases identical to TRBD1. The V gene end was trimmed by 2 bases and the J gene end by 6 bases; junction bases not matched to a gene: 19. Germline V CDR1 and CDR2: KGHDR, SFDVKD. The CDR3 has 19 amino acids. CDR3 nucleotides: TGTGCCACCAGTGATTCTCAATCAACTCGGACAGGCAATCAGGATACGCAGTATTTT. As protein: CATSDSQSTRTGNQDTQYF.

The sample holds a few counts of this clone. The rearrangement uses TRBV9 and TRBJ1-1; possible D gene TRBD1, 6 bases. The CDR3 runs to 14 residues. The V end was cut by 4 bases, the J end by 4 bases, with 14 bases between. Germline CDR1 reads SGDLS; CDR2 reads YYNGEE. The DNA of the CDR3 is TGTGCCAGCAGCTCCGAAGCCAGGGGCACTGAAGCTTTCTTT. Translation gives CASSSEARGTEAFF.

The chain links TRBV5-4 to TRBJ2-2; 7 bases are a match to TRBD2. Germline assignment: CDR1 SGHNT and CDR2 YYREEE (reference sequence). Trimming cost V 4 bases and J 2 bases; bases outside gene matches: 5. The CDR3 extends over 15 amino acids. The DNA of the CDR3 is TGTGCCAGCAGCCGAGAGGGACTAAACACCGGGGAGCTGTTTTTT. This translates into CASSREGLNTGELFF. Together with reference TRBV5-4 and TRBJ2-2, the CDR3 gives the full variable domain: ETGVTQSPTHLIKTRGQQVTLRCSSQSGHNTVSWYQQALGQGPQFIFQYYREEENGRGNFPPRFSGLQFPNYSSELNVNALELDDSALYLCASSREGLNTGELFFGEGSRLTVL.

The chain employs TRBV28 and TRBJ2-3; 11 bases fit TRBD2. CDR3 length: 15 residues. J was trimmed by 3 bases and V by 6 bases; bases with no gene match: 5. CDR1 MDHEN and CDR2 SYDVKM come from the germline V gene. CDR3 DNA sequence: TGTGCCAGCAGCCTTAGCGGGGGGGGTACAGATACGCAGTATTTT. Amino acids: CASSLSGGGTDTQYF. Full variable domain (remainder filled in from reference TRBV28 and TRBJ2-3): DVKVTQSSRYLVKRTGEKVFLECVQDMDHENMFWYRQDPGLGLRLIYFSYDVKMKEKGDIPEGYSVSREKKERFSLILESASTNQTSMYLCASSLSGGGTDTQYFGPGTRLTVL.

The chain has TRBV28 and TRBJ2-1; the D gene is possibly TRBD2 (6 bases). Trimming removed 7 bases at V and 5 bases at J, with 21 bases between. CDR1 and CDR2 (germline): MDHEN, SYDVKM. The length of the CDR3 is 16 residues. The DNA of the CDR3 is TGTGCCAGCATTCCTAGCGTGGGAGCTTTGGACAATGAGCAGTTCTTC. Its translation: CASIPSVGALDNEQFF.

The chain joins TRBV7-9 to TRBJ1-3; D is uncertain. Trimming removed 5 bases at V and 6 bases at J, with 14 bases between. The CDR3 is 14 residues long. Germline V CDR1 and CDR2: SEHNR, FQNEAQ (reference sequence). DNA of the CDR3: TGTGCCAGCAGCGACTGGAAAGGCCTAAACACCATATATTTT. This sequence encodes CASSDWKGLNTIYF.